Described below is a single T cell receptor beta chain sequence and its context. This entry belongs to a study of blood T cell repertoires in COVID-19. About the research overall: There were acute and convalescent COVID-19 samples, and they came from the United States, Italy and Spain. T cells, B-cell-depleted T cells, or PBMCs supplied cDNA or gDNA.

Germline trimming cut 0 bases from V and 7 bases from J; bases unmatched to any gene: 10. There are 16 residues in the CDR3. The germline gives CDR1 KGHDR, CDR2 SFDVKD. In the source study's methods: Estimates of nucleated cell counts were drawn from the amplification of reference gene primers. TCRdb's copy holds only in-frame clones and misses some; the assay was immunoSEQ multiplex PCR. V, J and clone size are those of that table, while D and trimming were read from the DNA. The sample has about 71,000 clones, around 76% seen once. The V call is TRBV24-1, the J call TRBJ2-5, with 7 bases lining up with TRBD1. The sequenced material came from peripheral blood. This sequence originates from a woman of 80 years or more with acute or convalescent COVID-19. The CDR3 loop is CATSDLGQDVLGTQYF. The CDR3, as DNA: TGTGCCACCAGTGATTTGGGACAGGACGTTCTGGGGACCCAGTACTTC.